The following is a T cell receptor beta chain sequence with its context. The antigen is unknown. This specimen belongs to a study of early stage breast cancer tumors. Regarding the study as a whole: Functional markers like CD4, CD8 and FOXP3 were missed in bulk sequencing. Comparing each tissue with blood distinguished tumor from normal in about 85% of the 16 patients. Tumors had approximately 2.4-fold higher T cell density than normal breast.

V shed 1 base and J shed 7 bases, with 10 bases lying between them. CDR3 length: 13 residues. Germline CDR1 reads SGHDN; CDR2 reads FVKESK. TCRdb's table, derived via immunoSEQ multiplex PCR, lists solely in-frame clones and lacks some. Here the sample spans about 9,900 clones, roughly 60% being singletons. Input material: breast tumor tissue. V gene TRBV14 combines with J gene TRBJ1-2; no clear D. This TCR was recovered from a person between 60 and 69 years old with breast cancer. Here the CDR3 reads CASSQGRMIGYTF. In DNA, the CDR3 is TGTGCCAGCAGCCAAGGCAGGATGATTGGCTACACCTTC.